The 10 T cell receptor beta chains presented below share a single source sample, sequenced in a study of metastatic and nonmetastatic thyroid tumors. No treatment had been given to any patient before thyroid surgery. TCRdb re-called the PCR reads through MiXCR. This sample has about 39,000 clones; 15% to 20% occur once, and the top ten carry about an eighth. Source material: tumor tissue. Source of these receptors: a female donor with papillary thyroid cancer or a benign thyroid nodule (not recorded which). Some clones in this sample may be carry-over from other donors' samples.

The sample holds a few counts of this clone. A much larger clonotype is one base distant, so this may be a read error. The chain carries TRBV29-1 and TRBJ1-1; D uncertain. The CDR3 length is 14 residues. V was clipped by 5 bases and J by 6 bases, with 19 bases between them. Germline CDR1 and CDR2: SQVTM and ANQGSEA. In DNA, the CDR3 is TGCAGCGTTAGCCCAGTGGGCTTGTTCGCTGAAGCTTTCTTT. It encodes CSVSPVGLFAEAFF.

This clone was detected many times. The chain is built from TRBV5-6 and TRBJ2-7, with TRBD2 identical over 11 bases. This CDR3 spans 16 amino acids. Per the germline V gene, CDR1 is SGHDT and CDR2 is YYEEEE. The ends lost 0 bases at V and 4 bases at J; junction bases unmatched: 6. CDR3 DNA: TGTGCCAGCAGCTTGGCCGGGACTAGCGGAATTTACGAGCAGTACTTC. Amino acid sequence: CASSLAGTSGIYEQYF.

This clone was seen a handful of times. This chain links TRBV6-1 with TRBJ1-1; D possibly corresponds to TRBD1 (5 bases). CDR3 size: 16 residues. Germline values: CDR1 MNHNS, CDR2 SASEGT. V gave up 3 bases and J gave up 7 bases, with 21 bases separating them. CDR3 amino acids: CASSDMDIQWTNEAFF. In nucleotides, the CDR3 is TGTGCCAGCAGTGACATGGACATCCAGTGGACAAATGAAGCTTTCTTT.

This clone is labeled as medium-sized. The chain joins TRBV30 to TRBJ2-7; possibly TRBD1 for D (6 bases). This CDR3 is 14 amino acids long. V lost 1 base to trimming and J lost 5 bases, with 15 bases between them. CDR1 is GTSNPN, CDR2 SVGIG, per germline (reference sequence). The CDR3 reads CAWSGGRGLNEQYF. The DNA for the CDR3 is TGTGCCTGGAGTGGTGGCAGGGGTCTCAACGAGCAGTACTTC.

Turning to this clone: Given a much more abundant clone one base away, this may be a read error. The rearrangement links TRBV4-2 to TRBJ2-7, with 8 nucleotides matching TRBD2. The CDR3 has 15 amino acids. CDR1 and CDR2 (germline): LGHNA, YNFKEQ. The CDR3 DNA is TGTGCCAGCAGCCAAGACGGGGGGGCCCCCTACGAGCATTACTTC. Translated: CASSQDGGAPYEHYF.

This clone appeared many times. The chain has TRBV29-1 and TRBJ1-2; 7 bases are shared with TRBD1. This CDR3 has 14 residues. V lost 8 bases and J lost 8; bases outside the gene matches: 17. Germline-derived CDR1 and CDR2 are SQVTM and ANQGSEA. This CDR3 reads CSLAPPGTDLGYTF. The CDR3 DNA reads TGCAGCCTCGCCCCTCCCGGGACAGATCTGGGCTACACCTTC. The full variable domain, rest sourced from reference TRBV29-1 and TRBJ1-2, is SAVISQKPSRDICQRGTSLTIQCQVDSQVTMMFWYRQQPGQSLTLIATANQGSEATYESGFVIDKFPISRPNLTFSTLTVSNMSPEDSSIYLCSLAPPGTDLGYTFGSGTRLTVV.

This clone was seen repeatedly, ten times or more. This chain uses TRBV7-2 with TRBJ2-7; 11 positions match TRBD2. The V gene's germline CDR1 is SGHTA and CDR2 FQGNSA. V lost 0 bases and J lost 3; bases outside the gene matches: 7. The CDR3 is 17 amino acids. The CDR3 loop is CASSLAFSSGGHYEQYF. CDR3 coding DNA: TGTGCCAGCAGCTTAGCGTTCTCTAGCGGGGGGCACTACGAGCAGTACTTC.

There are many counts of this clone. This chain uses TRBV3-1 with TRBJ1-1; D may be TRBD1 (6 bases). The CDR3 totals 15 residues. Looked up from germline, CDR1 is LGHDT and CDR2 is YNNKEL (reference sequence). V was pared by 4 bases and J by 2 bases, with 14 bases between. This chain's CDR3 is CASSPSDRLNTEAFF. In nucleotides, the CDR3 is TGTGCCAGCAGCCCTTCGGACAGACTTAACACTGAAGCTTTCTTT.

Note on this clone: This clone may be a read error of a much larger clone one base away. V gene TRBV5-1 combines with J gene TRBJ2-6; D call uncertain. Germline lookup yields CDR1 SGHRS and CDR2 YFSETQ. The CDR3 covers 16 residues. The CDR3 here is CASSFGPSSGDNVLTF. CDR3 DNA sequence: TGCGCCAGCAGCTTTGGTCCGAGCTCTGGGGACAACGTCCTGACTTTC. The whole variable domain, filled in from reference TRBV5-1 and TRBJ2-6, reads KAGVTQTPRYLIKTRGQQVTLSCSPISGHRSVSWYQQTPGQGLQFLFEYFSETQRNKGNFPGRFSGRQFSNSRSEMNVSTLELGDSALYLCASSFGPSSGDNVLTFGAGSRLTVL.

This clone showed up many times. Other nucleotide sequences from this sample produce the same CDR3. V and J are TRBV12-3 or TRBV12-4 and TRBJ2-2; no reliable D call. V was cut by 3 bases and J by 5 bases, with 4 bases left in between. The CDR3 runs 12 residues. This CDR3 reads CASSFGTGELFF. CDR3 DNA: TGTGCCAGCAGTTTTGGAACCGGGGAGCTGTTTTTT.